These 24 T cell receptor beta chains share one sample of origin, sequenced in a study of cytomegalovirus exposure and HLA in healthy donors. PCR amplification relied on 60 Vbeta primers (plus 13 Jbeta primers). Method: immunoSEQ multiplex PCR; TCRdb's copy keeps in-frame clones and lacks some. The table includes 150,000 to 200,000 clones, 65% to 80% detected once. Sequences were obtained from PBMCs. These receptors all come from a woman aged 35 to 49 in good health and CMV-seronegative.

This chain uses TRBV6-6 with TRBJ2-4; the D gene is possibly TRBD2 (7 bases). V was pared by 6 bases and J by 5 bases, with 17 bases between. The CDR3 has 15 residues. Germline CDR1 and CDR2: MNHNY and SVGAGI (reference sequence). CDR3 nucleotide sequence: TGTGCCAGCAGCCGTCAAGTGGGGGGGCAAAACATTCAGTACTTC. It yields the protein CASSRQVGGQNIQYF.

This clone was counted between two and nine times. The CDR3 DNA reads TGTGCCAGCAGTTGGGCATCAGGTCCCTCTGGGGCCAACGTCCTGACTTTC. Its protein product is CASSWASGPSGANVLTF. The chain links TRBV27 to TRBJ2-6; D is uncertain. This CDR3 spans 17 amino acids. Trimming pared 4 bases from V and 0 bases from J, leaving 13 bases between. The V gene's germline CDR1 is MNHEY and CDR2 SMNVEV (reference sequence). The complete variable domain, with remaining parts taken from reference TRBV27 and TRBJ2-6, reads EAQVTQNPRYLITVTGKKLTVTCSQNMNHEYMSWYRQDPGLGLRQIYYSMNVEVTDKGDVPEGYKVSRKEKRNFPLILESPSPNQTSLYFCASSWASGPSGANVLTFGAGSRLTVL.

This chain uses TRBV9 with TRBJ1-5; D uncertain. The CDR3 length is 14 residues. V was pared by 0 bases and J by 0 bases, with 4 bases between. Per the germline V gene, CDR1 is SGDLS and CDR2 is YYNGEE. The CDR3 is CASSVDGSNQPQHF. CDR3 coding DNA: TGTGCCAGCAGCGTAGACGGTAGCAATCAGCCCCAGCATTTT.

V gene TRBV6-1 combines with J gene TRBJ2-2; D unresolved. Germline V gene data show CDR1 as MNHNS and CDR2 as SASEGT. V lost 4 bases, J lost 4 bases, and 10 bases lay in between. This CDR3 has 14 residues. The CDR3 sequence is CASSAVKITGELFF. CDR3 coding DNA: TGTGCCAGCAGTGCGGTCAAAATCACCGGGGAGCTGTTTTTT.

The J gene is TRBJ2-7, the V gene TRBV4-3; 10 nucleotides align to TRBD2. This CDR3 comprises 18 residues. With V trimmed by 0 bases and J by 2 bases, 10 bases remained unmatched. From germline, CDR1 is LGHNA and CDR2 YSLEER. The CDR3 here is CASSQDRASGSSAYEQYF. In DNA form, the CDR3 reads TGCGCCAGCAGCCAAGATCGGGCTAGCGGGAGCAGCGCCTACGAGCAGTACTTC.

Here the CDR3 reads CASSSKSRGGTGELFF. The CDR3 DNA is TGTGCCAGCAGCTCCAAGAGCCGCGGGGGGACCGGGGAGCTGTTTTTT. V usage is TRBV7-9 and J usage is TRBJ2-2; 8 nucleotides line up with TRBD2. This CDR3 is 16 amino acids long. V was pared by 4 bases and J by 5 bases, with 9 bases of the junction left unmatched. Looked up from germline, CDR1 is SEHNR and CDR2 is FQNEAQ (reference sequence).

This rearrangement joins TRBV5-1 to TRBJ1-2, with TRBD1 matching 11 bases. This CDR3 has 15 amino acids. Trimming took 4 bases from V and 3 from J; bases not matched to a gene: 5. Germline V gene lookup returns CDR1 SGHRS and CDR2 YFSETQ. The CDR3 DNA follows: TGCGCCAGCAGCGAGGGACAGGGGGTTTACTATGGCTACACCTTC. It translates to CASSEGQGVYYGYTF.

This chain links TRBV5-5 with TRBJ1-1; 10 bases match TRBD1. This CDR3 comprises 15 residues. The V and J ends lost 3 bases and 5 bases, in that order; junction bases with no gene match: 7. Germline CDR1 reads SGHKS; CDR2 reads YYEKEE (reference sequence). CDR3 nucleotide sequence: TGTGCCAGCAGCTCGGCGGAGGGACAGGGGACTGAAGCTTTCTTT. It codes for CASSSAEGQGTEAFF.

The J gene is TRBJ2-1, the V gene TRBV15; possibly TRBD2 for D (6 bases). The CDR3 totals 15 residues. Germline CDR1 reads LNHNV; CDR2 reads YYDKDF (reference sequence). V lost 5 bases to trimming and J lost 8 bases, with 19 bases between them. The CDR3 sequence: CATSGRAGPGDEQFF. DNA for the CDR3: TGTGCCACCAGCGGTCGGGCGGGACCAGGCGATGAGCAGTTCTTC.

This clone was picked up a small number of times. The CDR3 nucleotides are TGCGCCAGCAGCCAAGAAAGACTCAGAGGGGAGCTGTTTTTT. Its translation is CASSQERLRGELFF. The V gene is TRBV4-3, the J gene TRBJ2-2; no reliable D call. Trimming stripped 0 bases from V and 8 bases from J, with 10 bases between. The CDR3 has 14 residues. The germline V gene encodes CDR1 LGHNA and CDR2 YSLEER.

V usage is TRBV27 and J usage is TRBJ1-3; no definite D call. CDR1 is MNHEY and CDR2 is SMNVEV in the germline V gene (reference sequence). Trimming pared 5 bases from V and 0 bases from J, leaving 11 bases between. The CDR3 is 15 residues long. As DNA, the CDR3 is TGTGCCAGCAGTACAGTTTCGAACTCTGGAAACACCATATATTTT. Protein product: CASSTVSNSGNTIYF.

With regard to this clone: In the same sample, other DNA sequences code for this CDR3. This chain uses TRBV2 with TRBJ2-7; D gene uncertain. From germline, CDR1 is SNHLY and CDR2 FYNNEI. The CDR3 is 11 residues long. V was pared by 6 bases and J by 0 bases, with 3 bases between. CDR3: CASSGSYEQYF. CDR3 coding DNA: TGTGCCAGCAGCGGCTCCTACGAGCAGTACTTC.

The DNA of the CDR3 is TGTGCCAGTAGTATTTGGACAGGGGCTGACACTGAAGCTTTCTTT. Residues: CASSIWTGADTEAFF. V is TRBV19 and J is TRBJ1-1; 9 nucleotides agree with TRBD1. J was trimmed by 3 bases and V by 3 bases; bases with no gene match: 5. This CDR3 region has 15 residues. Germline CDR1 LNHDA, CDR2 SQIVND (reference sequence).

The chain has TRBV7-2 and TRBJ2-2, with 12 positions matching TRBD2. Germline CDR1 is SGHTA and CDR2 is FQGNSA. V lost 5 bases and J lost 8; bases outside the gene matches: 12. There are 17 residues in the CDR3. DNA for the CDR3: TGTGCCAGCAGCCAGCTAGCGGGAGGGGCAACTGGAGGGGAGCTGTTTTTT. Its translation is CASSQLAGGATGGELFF.

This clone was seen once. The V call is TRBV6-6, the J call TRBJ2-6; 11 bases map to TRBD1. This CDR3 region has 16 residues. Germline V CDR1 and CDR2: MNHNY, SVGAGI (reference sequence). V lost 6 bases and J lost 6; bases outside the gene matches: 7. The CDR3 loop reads CASSFRTGGPANVLTF. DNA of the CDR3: TGTGCCAGCAGCTTCCGGACAGGGGGCCCGGCCAACGTCCTGACTTTC.

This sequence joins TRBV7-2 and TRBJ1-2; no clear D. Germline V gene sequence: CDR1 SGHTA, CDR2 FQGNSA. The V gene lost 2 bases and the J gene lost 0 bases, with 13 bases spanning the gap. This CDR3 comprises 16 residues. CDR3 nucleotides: TGTGCCAGCAGCTTATTAAAGCTCGGGTCTAACTATGGCTACACCTTC. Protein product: CASSLLKLGSNYGYTF.

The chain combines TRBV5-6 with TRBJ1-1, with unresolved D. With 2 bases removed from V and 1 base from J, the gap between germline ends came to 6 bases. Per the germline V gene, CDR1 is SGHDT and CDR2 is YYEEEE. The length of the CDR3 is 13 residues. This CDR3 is CASSFGGNTEAFF. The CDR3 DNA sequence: TGTGCCAGCAGCTTCGGTGGGAACACTGAAGCTTTCTTT.

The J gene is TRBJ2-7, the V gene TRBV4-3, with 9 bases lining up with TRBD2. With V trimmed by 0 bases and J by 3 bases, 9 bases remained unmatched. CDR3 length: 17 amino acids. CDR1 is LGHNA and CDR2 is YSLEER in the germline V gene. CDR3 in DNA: TGCGCCAGCAGCCAAGATGTGGGGCTAGCGGGGCGCTACGAGCAGTACTTC. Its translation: CASSQDVGLAGRYEQYF.

The CDR3: CASSLDLAPTDTQYF. CDR3 nucleotide sequence: TGTGCCAGCAGCTTAGATCTAGCACCCACAGATACGCAGTATTTT. This chain connects TRBV11-3 to TRBJ2-3; TRBD2 might be the D (5 bases). Germline lookup yields CDR1 SGHNT and CDR2 YENEEA. The V and J ends lost 0 bases and 2 bases respectively, with 9 bases between them. The CDR3 is 15 residues long.

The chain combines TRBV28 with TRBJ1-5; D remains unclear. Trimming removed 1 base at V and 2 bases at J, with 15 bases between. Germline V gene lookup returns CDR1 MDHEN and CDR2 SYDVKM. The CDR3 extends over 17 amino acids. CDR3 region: CASSLSARQVGNQPQHF. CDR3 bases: TGTGCCAGCAGTTTATCGGCCAGACAAGTCGGCAATCAGCCCCAGCATTTT.

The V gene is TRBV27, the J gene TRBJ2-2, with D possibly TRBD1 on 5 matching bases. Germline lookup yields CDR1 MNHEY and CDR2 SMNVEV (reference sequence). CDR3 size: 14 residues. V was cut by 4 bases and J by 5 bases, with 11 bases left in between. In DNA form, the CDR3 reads TGTGCCAGCAGTTACGACAGCCTAACCGGGGAGCTGTTTTTT. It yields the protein CASSYDSLTGELFF.

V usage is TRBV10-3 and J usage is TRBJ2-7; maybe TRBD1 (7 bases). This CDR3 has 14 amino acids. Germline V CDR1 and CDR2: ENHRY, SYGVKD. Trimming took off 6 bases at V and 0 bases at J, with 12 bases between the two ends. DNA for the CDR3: TGTGCCATCAGCCGCGGGGACAGCTCCTACGAGCAGTACGTC. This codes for CAISRGDSSYEQYV.

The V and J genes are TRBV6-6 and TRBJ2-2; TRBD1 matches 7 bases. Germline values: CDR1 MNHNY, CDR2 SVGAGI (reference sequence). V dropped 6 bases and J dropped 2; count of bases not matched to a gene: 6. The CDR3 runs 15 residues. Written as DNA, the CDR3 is TGTGCCAGCAGGGGGCGACAGGGAAACACCGGGGAGCTGTTTTTT. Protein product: CASRGRQGNTGELFF.

CDR3 DNA: TGTGCCAGCAGCTTAGGGGGCCCAGGGGTCTACGAGCAGTACTTC. As protein: CASSLGGPGVYEQYF. The J gene is TRBJ2-7, the V gene TRBV7-2, with D possibly TRBD1 on 6 matching bases. Trimming removed 1 base from V and 3 bases from J, with 13 bases in between. CDR3 length: 15 amino acids. Germline V gives CDR1 SGHTA, CDR2 FQGNSA.